This entry describes one T cell receptor beta chain. It lacks a known antigen. No qualities accompany the bases; no much larger clone lies one base away. V lost 6 bases and J lost 7 bases; the stretch between them is 18 bases long. From cysteine to phenylalanine, the CDR3 is 14 amino acids long. Only CDR3 DNA is held: 42 bases, read in frame from base 1. CDR1 and CDR2 were assigned from the germline V gene as SQVTM and ANQGSEA. The immunoSEQ Assay, a bias-controlled multiplex PCR, was used to amplify TCRbeta CDR3 regions from genomic DNA. In the authors' own workflow: Nucleated cell counts per sample were estimated from amplification of reference gene primers within the assay. Sequence reads were collapsed and filtered to measure the absolute abundance of every unique TCRbeta CDR3 rearrangement. For each sample, productive Simpson clonality was calculated as the square root of Simpson's diversity index over productive rearrangements. This immuneACCESS table, as held by TCRdb, lists in-frame sequences with V and J called but not all clones. Of the missing ones, under half trace to an unresolved V gene in checked studies; the others have no known cause. That table furnishes V, J and clone size, whereas the DNA furnished D and trimming. The sample table contains around 100,000 clones; only one count was recorded for approximately 85% of them. The leading ten clones occupy roughly 8.2% of the sample.

This sample was taken from a study of blood T cell repertoires in COVID-19 (TCRdb year 2020). About the investigation overall: Samples covering the acute and convalescent phases of COVID-19 were provided by collaborators in the United States, Italy and Spain. The repertoires were made available in a free public database intended to serve as a resource for research on the immune response to SARS-CoV-2. Where HLA class I and class II types were available, the types were taken from metadata supplied by the sample provider, not from assay-based typing. The material from the prospective study consisted of cDNA or gDNA derived from T cells, B-cell-depleted T cells, or PBMCs. The samples were drawn from two sources: the first 160 participants of the ongoing ImmuneRACE study, and about 1,300 subjects contributed by 6 global collaborators. Subjects who had been exposed to COVID-19, were actively infected with it, or had recovered from it provided the deeply sampled blood TCRbeta repertoires that made up the dataset. Nearly every sample came with metadata listing a de-identified subject ID, COVID-19 status, age in years and sex.

Study-wide findings and limitations: The amount of clinical and demographic metadata varied by source and participant and was provided uncurated.

Whole blood was collected in K2EDTA tubes by collaborating institutions according to the institutions' own protocols. For TCRbeta analysis, collaborator samples were shipped as frozen whole blood, as isolated PBMCs, or as DNA extracted from either sample type. This chain joins TRBV29-1 to TRBJ2-2, and the D gene may be TRBD2, 5 bases matching. What was sequenced was peripheral blood. The receptor was isolated from a man between 65 and 85 years old with acute or convalescent COVID-19. Read as DNA, the sequence is TGCAGCGTCTTCGGGGAAACCCTGGGCGGGGAGCTGTTTTTT. Its product reads: CSVFGETLGGELFF.